The rows below give T cell receptor beta chains drawn from one sample of a study of shared clonotypes between healthy human individuals. Assay used: immunoSEQ multiplex PCR; TCRdb lists only in-frame clones, some missing. Here the sample spans about 800,000 clones, roughly 96% being singletons. The sample consisted of naive CD8+ T cells sorted from blood. The receptors were sampled from a man between 25 and 39 years old in good health. The CDR3 runs from the conserved cysteine through the conserved F or W. A D gene is named only where the DNA matches it firmly. The listing skips clone size in some rows; elsewhere it reads once, few, many or a size class.

v_gene	d_gene	j_gene	abundance	CDR3nt	CDR3aa
TRBV2	NA	TRBJ2-7	NA	TGTGCCAGCAGTGAAGACCGCGGCAGCTCCTACGAGCAGTACTTC	CASSEDRGSSYEQYF
TRBV7-6	NA	TRBJ2-7	NA	TGTGCCAGCAGCCCTGCTAGGGGTCAAATGGCCAAGTACGAGCAGTACTTC	CASSPARGQMAKYEQYF
TRBV7-3	NA	TRBJ2-5	NA	TGTGCCAGCAGCCTAGACACAGGGACCCAAGAGACCCAGTACTTC	CASSLDTGTQETQYF
TRBV12-5	NA	TRBJ1-1	NA	TGTGCTAGTGGTTATAGGGGGTCAGGGGAAGGCACTGAAGCTTTCTTT	CASGYRGSGEGTEAFF
TRBV11-2	NA	TRBJ2-1	once	TGTGCCAGCAGCTTAGATCTTAGGAGCTGGGGCACCTACAATGAGCAGTTCTTC	CASSLDLRSWGTYNEQFF
TRBV2	NA	TRBJ1-1	NA	TGTGCCAGCAGTGCGGGACATTCGAACACTGAAGCTTTCTTT	CASSAGHSNTEAFF
TRBV27	NA	TRBJ1-1	NA	TGTGCCAGCGGTTTAAAGACGCTGAACACTGAAGCTTTCTTT	CASGLKTLNTEAFF
TRBV7-2	TRBD2	TRBJ2-1	NA	TGTGCCAGCAGCTTAGCGGAAGCGGGAGGTCCCTACAATGAGCAGTTCTTC	CASSLAEAGGPYNEQFF
TRBV2	NA	TRBJ1-5	NA	TGTGCCAGCAGTGACCCGCGGGTGGGGGGTCAGCCCCAGCATTTT	CASSDPRVGGQPQHF
TRBV28	NA	TRBJ1-4	once	TGTGCCAGCACGACCATTTGGGGGGATGAAAAACTGTTTTTT	CASTTIWGDEKLFF
TRBV18	NA	TRBJ2-7	NA	TGTGCCAGCTCACCAGGGAACTACGAGCAGTACTTC	CASSPGNYEQYF
TRBV27	NA	TRBJ1-5	NA	TGTGCCAGCGCGACTCGGGTTCCTAGCAGGTATCAGCCCCAGCATTTT	CASATRVPSRYQPQHF
TRBV28	NA	TRBJ2-5	once	TGTGCCAGCAGTTTATATCTGGGGAGAGAGACCCAGTACTTC	CASSLYLGRETQYF
TRBV10-3	NA	TRBJ2-7	NA	TGTGCCATCAGTGCCGGACGGAGCTCCTACGAGCAGTACTTC	CAISAGRSSYEQYF
TRBV9	NA	TRBJ2-7	NA	TGTGCCAGCAGCCCCCGACAGGTTCCCACCTACGAGCAGTACTTC	CASSPRQVPTYEQYF
TRBV10-2	NA	TRBJ2-2	few	TGCGCCAGCGGCCTAGTTGACACCGGGGAGCTGTTTTTT	CASGLVDTGELFF
TRBV7-9	NA	TRBJ1-2	NA	TGTGCCAGCAGCTCATTGGGGGGCCATGGCTACACCTTC	CASSSLGGHGYTF
TRBV7-9	TRBD1	TRBJ2-7	NA	TGTGCCAGCAGCTCATCAAATCCGGGACAGGGGTGGTACGAGCAGTACTTC	CASSSSNPGQGWYEQYF
TRBV5-1	TRBD1	TRBJ2-7	once	TGCGCCAGCAGCTTGGGAGGACAGGGATACGAGCAGTACTTC	CASSLGGQGYEQYF
TRBV9	NA	TRBJ2-1	NA	TGTGCCAGCAGTGGAAATTACAATGAGCAGTTCTTC	CASSGNYNEQFF
TRBV25-1	NA	TRBJ1-2	NA	TGTGCCAGCAGTGAATATGGCCCAGTCTATGGCTACACCTTC	CASSEYGPVYGYTF
TRBV29-1	NA	TRBJ2-7	NA	TGCAGCGTTGAACAGGCTCCCTACGAGCAGTACTTC	CSVEQAPYEQYF
TRBV13	TRBD2	TRBJ2-2	NA	TGTGCCAGCAGCCTGGGGACTAGCGGGAGTAGCGTCGGGGAGCTGTTTTTT	CASSLGTSGSSVGELFF
TRBV7-9	NA	TRBJ1-1	NA	TGTGCCAGCAGCTTACGCCAGACTGAAGCTTTCTTT	CASSLRQTEAFF
TRBV6-5	NA	TRBJ1-1	NA	TGTGCCAGCAGTTACTCCGACAGCCCGAACACTGAAGCTTTCTTT	CASSYSDSPNTEAFF
TRBV6-5	NA	TRBJ2-7	NA	TGTGCCAGCAGTTACCTTCCGGACTCCTACGAGCAGTACTTC	CASSYLPDSYEQYF
TRBV28	NA	TRBJ2-3	once	TGTGCCAGCAGTTTCCAACAGGGCACAGATACGCAGTATTTT	CASSFQQGTDTQYF
TRBV15	NA	TRBJ2-3	NA	TGTGCCACCAGCCGCACAAGCACAGATACGCAGTATTTT	CATSRTSTDTQYF
TRBV6-6	NA	TRBJ1-2	once	TGTGCCAGCAGCCTTGTCGAGGGGAACAGTGGCTACACCTTC	CASSLVEGNSGYTF
TRBV5-1	NA	TRBJ2-5	NA	TGCGCCAGCAGCTTGGTTGGGGGTACCGAGACCCAGTACTTC	CASSLVGGTETQYF
TRBV7-9	NA	TRBJ2-1	NA	TGTGCCAGCAGCTTAGTTGTCCGGAATGAGCAGTTCTTC	CASSLVVRNEQFF
TRBV19	TRBD1	TRBJ1-4	NA	TGTGCCAGTAGTTTGTACAGGGGGCGCCTAGAAAAACTGTTTTTT	CASSLYRGRLEKLFF
TRBV18	TRBD2	TRBJ2-5	NA	TGTGCCAGCTCACCTGATCGGACTAGCGGGAGGGCGTGGCAAGAGACCCAGTACTTC	CASSPDRTSGRAWQETQYF
TRBV18	TRBD2	TRBJ2-5	NA	TGTGCCAGCTCACCCGGGACTAGCGGGAGAGAGACCCAGTACTTC	CASSPGTSGRETQYF
TRBV6-5	NA	TRBJ1-1	once	TGTGCCAGCACCACGGGGGGGCACACTGAAGCTTTCTTT	CASTTGGHTEAFF
TRBV7-2	NA	TRBJ2-7	NA	TGTGCCAGCAGCTTAGACGACGGCGGGGAGCAGTACTTC	CASSLDDGGEQYF
TRBV9	NA	TRBJ2-3	NA	TGTGCCAGCAGCGCCTACTTGGGTATAAGCACAGATACGCAGTATTTT	CASSAYLGISTDTQYF
TRBV9	NA	TRBJ1-1	NA	TGTGCCAGCAGCGTCGTCCCGAACACTGAAGCTTTCTTT	CASSVVPNTEAFF
TRBV6-5	TRBD2	TRBJ2-5	NA	TGTGCCAGCCATAGCGGGAGTAATGCGGAGACCCAGTACTTC	CASHSGSNAETQYF
TRBV29-1	NA	TRBJ2-1	NA	TGCAGCGTTGAAGATTGGGGGCGCGGGAATGAGCAGTTCTTC	CSVEDWGRGNEQFF
TRBV7-9	NA	TRBJ2-3	NA	TGTGCCAGCAGCGCAGTAGATACGCAGTATTTT	CASSAVDTQYF
TRBV11-2	NA	TRBJ2-1	NA	TGTGCCAGCAGCTTATGGGGTTTTGGCGGGACATACAATGAGCAGTTCTTC	CASSLWGFGGTYNEQFF
TRBV11-2	NA	TRBJ2-7	NA	TGTGCCAGCAGCTCATCCCCGGCCCTCTTGCCGGAAAGCGAGCAGTACTTC	CASSSSPALLPESEQYF
TRBV7-9	NA	TRBJ2-7	NA	TGTGCCGTATCCCTTCCCTACGAGCAGTACTTC	CAVSLPYEQYF
TRBV5-1	TRBD2	TRBJ2-7	NA	TGCGCCAGCAGCTCTAGCGGGAGTGCGTACGAGCAGTACTTC	CASSSSGSAYEQYF
TRBV5-1	TRBD2	TRBJ2-1	NA	TGCGCCAGCAGCCCTGGCTTAAAAGCGGGAGTAGATTACAATGAGCAGTTCTTC	CASSPGLKAGVDYNEQFF
TRBV2	TRBD2	TRBJ2-1	many	TGTGCCAGCAGCGCGAAAGGGACTAGCGGGAGCAATGAGCAGTTCTTC	CASSAKGTSGSNEQFF
TRBV27	NA	TRBJ2-1	NA	TGTGCCAGCACCACTCCGGGACGCCGATACAATGAGCAGTTCTTC	CASTTPGRRYNEQFF
TRBV10-1	TRBD2	TRBJ2-3	once	TGCGCCAGCAGTCAGGGACTAGACACAGATACGCAGTATTTT	CASSQGLDTDTQYF
TRBV15	NA	TRBJ2-7	NA	TGTGCCACCAGCAGAGTCCAGGCCGAGCAGTACTTC	CATSRVQAEQYF